The T cell receptor (beta chain) under discussion was sequenced for a study of cytomegalovirus exposure and HLA in healthy donors. Study summary: Earlier, 180 million or so T cells were analyzed, and some 120 million unique TCR beta sequences were found among them.

PCR involved 60 Vbeta and 13 Jbeta primers. Method: immunoSEQ multiplex PCR; TCRdb's copy keeps in-frame clones and lacks some. The data contain 55,000 to 80,000 clones, roughly 72% of them singletons. Germline CDR1 is MDHEN and CDR2 is SYDVKM. V dropped 3 bases and J dropped 0 bases, with 11 bases sitting between them. CDR3 length: 15 residues. The chain employs TRBV28 and TRBJ1-1; D is unclear. Sequencing input: PBMCs. This receptor was taken from a woman in her twenties or thirties in good health and CMV-seropositive. The CDR3, as DNA: TGTGCCAGCAGTTTCCCTAGAATGTTGAACACTGAAGCTTTCTTT. Translation: CASSFPRMLNTEAFF. Full variable domain (missing parts from reference TRBV28 and TRBJ1-1): DVKVTQSSRYLVKRTGEKVFLECVQDMDHENMFWYRQDPGLGLRLIYFSYDVKMKEKGDIPEGYSVSREKKERFSLILESASTNQTSMYLCASSFPRMLNTEAFFGQGTRLTVV.